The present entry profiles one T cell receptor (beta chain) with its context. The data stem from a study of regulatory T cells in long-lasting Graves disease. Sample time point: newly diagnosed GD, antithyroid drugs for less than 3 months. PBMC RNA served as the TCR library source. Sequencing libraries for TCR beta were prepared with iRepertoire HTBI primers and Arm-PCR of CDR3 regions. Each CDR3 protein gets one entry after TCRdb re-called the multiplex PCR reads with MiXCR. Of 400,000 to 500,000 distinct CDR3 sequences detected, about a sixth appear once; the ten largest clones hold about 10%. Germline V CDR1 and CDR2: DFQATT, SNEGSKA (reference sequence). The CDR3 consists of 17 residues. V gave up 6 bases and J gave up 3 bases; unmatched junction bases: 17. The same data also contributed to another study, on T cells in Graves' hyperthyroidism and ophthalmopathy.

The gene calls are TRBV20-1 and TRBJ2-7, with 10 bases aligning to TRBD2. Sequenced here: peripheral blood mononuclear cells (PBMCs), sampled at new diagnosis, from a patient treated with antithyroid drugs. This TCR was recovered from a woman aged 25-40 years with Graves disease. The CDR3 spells CSAKNVRASGRGYEQYF. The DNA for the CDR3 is TGCAGTGCGAAAAACGTGCGGGCTAGCGGGAGAGGCTACGAGCAGTACTTC.